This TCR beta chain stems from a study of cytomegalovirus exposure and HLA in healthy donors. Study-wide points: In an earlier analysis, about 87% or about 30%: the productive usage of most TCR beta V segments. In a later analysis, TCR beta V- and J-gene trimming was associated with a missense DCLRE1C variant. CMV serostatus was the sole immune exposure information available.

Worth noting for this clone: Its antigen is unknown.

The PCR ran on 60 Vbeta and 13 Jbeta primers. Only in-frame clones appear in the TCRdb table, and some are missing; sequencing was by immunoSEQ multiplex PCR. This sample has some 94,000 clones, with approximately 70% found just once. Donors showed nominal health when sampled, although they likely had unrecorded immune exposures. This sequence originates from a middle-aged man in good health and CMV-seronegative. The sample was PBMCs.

This CDR3 reads CASTSGRGGRDNEQFF. Here the CDR3 DNA reads TGCGCCAGCACCTCAGGGAGGGGCGGGAGGGACAATGAGCAGTTCTTC. The J gene is TRBJ2-1, the V gene TRBV4-1; TRBD2 matches at 9 bases. Germline values: CDR1 MGHRA, CDR2 YSYEKL. V trimming: 7 bases; J trimming: 5 bases; junction bases outside the gene matches: 12. The CDR3 runs 16 residues.